Presented here are 9 T cell receptor beta chains from one specimen sequenced in a study of blood T cells in healthy people across ages. Together with a sample-barcoded 5' primer, a J-beta primer mix was included in a second PCR lasting about 7 to 11 cycles. TCRdb itself ran the 5' RACE reads through MiXCR, one entry per CDR3 protein. Among fewer than 800,000 distinct CDR3 sequences listed, approximately 25% were seen once. These data were likewise used in another study, on T cells of mothers and their children.

The sequenced sample consisted of blood. The source is a boy younger than 18 in good health.

The sample holds a few counts of this clonotype. The chain is built from TRBV9 and TRBJ1-2; the match to TRBD1 covers 8 bases. The CDR3 runs to 14 residues. Germline loops: CDR1 SGDLS, CDR2 YYNGEE. The junction had 5 bases not matched to a gene; V was cut back by 3 bases and J by 4 bases. The CDR3 sequence is CASSAETGGYGYTF. The CDR3, as DNA: TGTGCCAGCAGCGCGGAAACAGGGGGCTATGGCTACACCTTC.

CDR3 protein: CASSYHRDSPLHF. Written as DNA, the CDR3 is TGTGCCAGCAGTTATCACAGGGACTCACCCCTCCACTTT. V usage is TRBV6-2 or TRBV6-3 and J usage is TRBJ1-6; D perhaps matches TRBD1 (6 bases). This CDR3 is built from 13 residues. V gave up 3 bases and J gave up 10 bases, with 10 bases separating them. The germline V gene has CDR1 MNHEY and CDR2 SVGEGT.

Only a few counts were recorded for this clonotype. This chain joins TRBV20-1 and TRBJ2-5; D possibly uses TRBD1 or TRBD2 (5 bases each). Judging by the DNA end, TRBJ2-1 fits better; the J call may be wrong. This CDR3 is built from 15 residues. CDR1 and CDR2 from the germline V gene are DFQATT and SNEGSKA (reference sequence). CDR3 bases: TGCAGTGCTAGAGAAACGGGGCGATCTACAATTGGACAGTTCTTC. It specifies CSARETGRSTIGQFF.

The rearrangement joins TRBV7-6 to TRBJ1-1; D not certain. The CDR3 consists of 15 residues. Trimming took off 1 base at V and 1 base at J, with 10 bases between the two ends. CDR1 and CDR2 from the germline V gene are SGHVS and FNYEAQ. The CDR3 DNA follows: TGTGCCAGCAGCTTAGGAGACGGTCCGAACACTGAAGCTTTCTTT. It is translated as CASSLGDGPNTEAFF.

J is TRBJ2-5 and V is TRBV29-1; 8 nucleotides agree with TRBD2. With 2 bases clipped from V and 1 base from J, the junction kept 6 bases outside the gene matches. There are 15 residues in the CDR3. Germline V lookup: CDR1 SQVTM, CDR2 ANQGSEA. In DNA, the CDR3 is TGCAGCGTTGAACTAGCGGGTCCCTTCCAAGAGACCCAGTACTTC. This translates into CSVELAGPFQETQYF. The full variable domain, in which reference TRBV29-1 and TRBJ2-5 provide the parts outside the CDR3, is SAVISQKPSRDICQRGTSLTIQCQVDSQVTMMFWYRQQPGQSLTLIATANQGSEATYESGFVIDKFPISRPNLTFSTLTVSNMSPEDSSIYLCSVELAGPFQETQYFGPGTRLLVL.

This chain uses TRBV6-5 with TRBJ2-4; maybe TRBD1 (6 bases). Trimming shortened V by 6 bases and J by 3 bases, and 15 bases separated the two germline ends. CDR3 length equals 15 residues. The V gene's germline CDR1 is MNHEY and CDR2 SVGAGI. The DNA for the CDR3 is TGTGCCAGCAGCCCCTCACGAGGGGGCAAAAACATTCAGTACTTC. This encodes CASSPSRGGKNIQYF.

The rearrangement links TRBV4-2 to TRBJ2-5, with unresolved D. The DNA end favors TRBJ2-7, so the J call may be wrong. The CDR3 covers 15 residues. Germline lookup yields CDR1 LGHNA and CDR2 YNFKEQ. For the CDR3, the DNA is TGTGCCAGCAGCCAAGAATGGGCCTACTACTACGAGCAGTACTTC. It specifies CASSQEWAYYYEQYF.

The chain combines TRBV27 with TRBJ2-4, with D possibly being TRBD1 (5 bases). Germline values: CDR1 MNHEY, CDR2 SMNVEV (reference sequence). The CDR3 extends over 13 amino acids. V lost 6 bases, J lost 9 bases, and 15 bases lay in between. The CDR3 coding sequence is TGTGCCAGCAGACAGGTCGCCAGCACCATTCAGTACTTC. Amino acids: CASRQVASTIQYF.

This clonotype has only a few counts. The junction departs from germline at one end; a sequencing error may be responsible. V is TRBV20-1 and J is TRBJ2-5; 10 bases map to TRBD1. In germline, CDR1 is DFQATT, CDR2 SNEGSKA (reference sequence). The length of the CDR3 is 14 residues. CDR3 residues: CSVRDGDRGDTQYF. In nucleotides, the CDR3 is TGCAGTGTTAGAGACGGGGACAGGGGAGATACCCAGTACTTC.